The present T cell receptor beta chain was sequenced within a study of a mutant IDH1 vaccine in newly diagnosed glioma. At the level of the study: The initiation of vaccination occurred 4-6 weeks after radiotherapy alone, or with temozolomide cycles.

As for time point: week 47, end of study. Each dose delivered 300 ug of mutant IDH1 20-mer peptide subcutaneously with imiquimod. Generated by immunoSEQ multiplex PCR, the TCRdb table keeps only in-frame clones and is missing some. The table lists around 26,000 clones, 82% of them singletons. In its sample, this clone was seen a few times. Its matching antigen is unknown. The clonotype was recovered from a man aged 35 to 55 with glioma. Some clones in this sample may be carry-over from other donors' samples. Source: PBMCs, taken from a glioma patient whose treatment included an IDH1 peptide vaccine.

The CDR3 DNA follows: TGTGCCAGCAGTGACAGACAGGGTAGTCAGCCCCAGCATTTT. Protein: CASSDRQGSQPQHF. V gene TRBV2 combines with J gene TRBJ1-5, with 7 bases lining up with TRBD1. Looked up from germline, CDR1 is SNHLY and CDR2 is FYNNEI. The V and J ends lost 3 bases and 6 bases, in that order; junction bases with no gene match: 5. The CDR3 runs 14 residues.